This TCR beta chain was identified in a study of cytomegalovirus exposure and HLA in healthy donors. Study details: The Caucasian-associated ancestry cluster contained about four fifths of the 398 genotyped donors.

Both 60 Vbeta primers and 13 Jbeta primers went into the PCR. TCRdb's table, derived via immunoSEQ multiplex PCR, lists solely in-frame clones and lacks some. Found here are under 200,000 clones, about 78% of them singletons; the top ten hold around 2.5%. Study-wide findings and caveats: Later genetic work tied a missense DCLRE1C variant to beta-chain V and J trimming. By a later analysis, the bulk of CMV-associated TCR beta chains appeared HLA-restricted.

CDR3 size: 13 residues. The V segment lost 4 bases and the J segment 4 bases; nucleotides outside the gene matches: 2. Germline CDR1 reads SQVTM; CDR2 reads ANQGSEA. This clone was detected a few times. Its antigen is still unknown. The sequence came from a man between 60 and 70 years old in good health and CMV-seronegative. The chain couples TRBV29-1 to TRBJ1-5, with 9 bases lining up with TRBD1. Material for sequencing was PBMCs. CDR3 in DNA: TGCAGCGTTGGACAGGGGGAAAATCAGCCCCAGCATTTT. It encodes CSVGQGENQPQHF.